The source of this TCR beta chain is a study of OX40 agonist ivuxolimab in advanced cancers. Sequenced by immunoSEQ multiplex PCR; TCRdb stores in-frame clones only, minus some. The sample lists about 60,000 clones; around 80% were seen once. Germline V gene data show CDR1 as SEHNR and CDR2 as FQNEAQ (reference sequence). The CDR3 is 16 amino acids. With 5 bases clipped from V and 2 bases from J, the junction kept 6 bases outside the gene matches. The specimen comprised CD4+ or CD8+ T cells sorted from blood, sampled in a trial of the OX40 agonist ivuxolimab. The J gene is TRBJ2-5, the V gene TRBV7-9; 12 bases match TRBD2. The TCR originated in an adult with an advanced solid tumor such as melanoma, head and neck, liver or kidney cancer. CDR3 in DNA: TGTGCCAGCAGCCCCGGACTAGCGGGAACACAAGAGACCCAGTACTTC. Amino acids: CASSPGLAGTQETQYF.